This entry lists 21 T cell receptor beta chains sequenced from one sample in a study of T cell repertoires in ileal Crohn's disease. The method was immunoSEQ multiplex PCR; TCRdb's version includes in-frame clones alone and lacks a portion of them. This sample has about 5,500 clones, with 80% found just once. As to time point: inflamed ileum from the surgical specimen. Sequenced input: ileal tissue. Source of these receptors: an adult with Crohn's disease.

This clone was found once. The CDR3: CASSLTWGRETQYF. Written as DNA, the CDR3 is TGTGCCAGCAGCCTTACGTGGGGTCGAGAGACCCAGTACTTC. V and J are TRBV5-5 and TRBJ2-5; no definite D call. Germline lookup yields CDR1 SGHKS and CDR2 YYEKEE (reference sequence). Trimming cost V 4 bases and J 4 bases, with 14 bases left between them. CDR3 length equals 14 residues.

This clone was seen only a few times. The V gene is TRBV28, the J gene TRBJ1-2; no firm D call. The germline CDR1 and CDR2 sequences are MDHEN and SYDVKM. The germline V and J ends were trimmed by 3 bases and 2 bases, with 19 bases remaining between them. There are 17 residues in the CDR3. The CDR3 here is CASSLRAGQHRNYGYTF. DNA of the CDR3: TGTGCCAGCAGTTTGAGGGCAGGCCAGCATCGGAACTATGGCTACACCTTC.

The chain joins TRBV7-2 to TRBJ2-2; a possible D gene is TRBD2 (6 bases). The CDR3 runs 15 residues. CDR1 is SGHTA and CDR2 is FQGNSA in the germline V gene. V lost 1 base and J lost 0, with 6 bases in between. CDR3 bases: TGTGCCAGCAGCTTAGGGGGGGCGAACACCGGGGAGCTGTTTTTT. It yields the protein CASSLGGANTGELFF. Complete variable domain (other parts from reference TRBV7-2 and TRBJ2-2): GAGVSQSPSNKVTEKGKDVELRCDPISGHTALYWYRQSLGQGLEFLIYFQGNSAPDKSGLPSDRFSAERTGGSVSTLTIQRTQQEDSAVYLCASSLGGANTGELFFGEGSRLTVL.

By sample share, this clone is medium-sized. The chain employs TRBV19 and TRBJ1-4; tentative D call: TRBD1 (5 bases). Between the trimmed V and J ends, which lost 2 bases and 5 bases, there was a span of 9 bases. Germline V gene data show CDR1 as LNHDA and CDR2 as SQIVND (reference sequence). The CDR3 length is 14 residues. Written as DNA, the CDR3 is TGTGCCAGTAGTATAACAGGACGAAATGAAAAACTGTTTTTT. Translated: CASSITGRNEKLFF.

V is TRBV7-3 and J is TRBJ1-1, with unresolved D. The CDR3 contains 13 residues. The germline V and J ends were trimmed by 2 bases and 1 base, with 5 bases remaining between them. Germline loops: CDR1 SGHTA, CDR2 FQGTGA. CDR3 loop: CASSLRWNTEAFF. CDR3 DNA sequence: TGTGCCAGCAGCTTACGGTGGAACACTGAAGCTTTCTTT.

The chain carries TRBV7-9 and TRBJ2-6; possibly TRBD2 for D (5 bases). CDR3 length: 18 residues. The germline V and J ends were trimmed by 2 bases and 0 bases, with 14 bases remaining between them. Germline CDR1 reads SEHNR; CDR2 reads FQNEAQ (reference sequence). DNA for the CDR3: TGTGCCAGCAGCTTAACGTTTCGCGGGCGCTCTGGGGCCAACGTCCTGACTTTC. Amino acid sequence: CASSLTFRGRSGANVLTF.

V gene TRBV7-8 combines with J gene TRBJ2-7, with D unclear. This CDR3 spans 13 amino acids. Trimming stripped 8 bases from V and 1 base from J, with 12 bases between. From germline, CDR1 is SGHVS and CDR2 FQNEAQ. CDR3 amino acids: CASRATVSYEQYF. The CDR3, as DNA: TGTGCCAGCCGAGCGACGGTTTCCTACGAGCAGTACTTC. The whole variable domain, filled in from reference TRBV7-8 and TRBJ2-7, reads GAGVSQSPRYKVAKRGQDVALRCDPISGHVSLFWYQQALGQGPEFLTYFQNEAQLDKSGLPSDRFFAERPEGSVSTLKIQRTQQEDSAVYLCASRATVSYEQYFGPGTRLTVT.

The J gene is TRBJ2-3, the V gene TRBV7-9, with 7 positions matching TRBD1. The length of the CDR3 is 16 residues. Looked up from germline, CDR1 is SEHNR and CDR2 is FQNEAQ (reference sequence). V was clipped by 1 base and J by 1 base; unmatched bases: 5. CDR3 sequence reads: CASSLGWGTGTDTQYF. The CDR3 DNA follows: TGTGCCAGCAGCTTAGGGTGGGGGACAGGCACAGATACGCAGTATTTT.

This rearrangement joins TRBV5-4 to TRBJ1-2; D is uncertain. The CDR3 is made up of 14 amino acids. Trimming took 0 bases from V and 8 from J, leaving 14 bases between them. The germline V gene has CDR1 SGHNT and CDR2 YYREEE (reference sequence). The CDR3, as DNA: TGTGCCAGCAGCTTGGGTTCGGGGTTTATCGGCTACACCTTC. This encodes CASSLGSGFIGYTF.

For this clone: The CDR3 carries no conserved terminal phenylalanine or tryptophan, so it likely arises from a read error. The chain couples TRBV28 to TRBJ1-2; D perhaps matches TRBD1 (5 bases). Germline V gene sequence: CDR1 MDHEN, CDR2 SYDVKM. The V gene lost 7 bases and the J gene lost 5 bases, with 17 bases spanning the gap. The CDR3 loop spans 14 amino acids. CDR3 DNA sequence: TGTGCCAGCATTTCCCAGGGTGGCGGGTATGGCTACACCCTC. Amino acids: CASISQGGGYGYTL.

The genes are TRBV11-2 and TRBJ1-3; D not certain. The germline V gene encodes CDR1 SGHAT and CDR2 FQNNGV. Trimming left V 5 bases short and J 8 bases short, with 10 bases between. CDR3 length: 12 amino acids. CDR3 amino acids: CASSPRADTIYF. The CDR3 coding sequence is TGTGCCAGCAGCCCGAGAGCGGACACCATATATTTT.

The V and J genes are TRBV30 and TRBJ1-5; 7 bases align to TRBD1. The ends lost 7 bases at V and 6 bases at J; junction bases unmatched: 6. Germline CDR1 is GTSNPN and CDR2 is SVGIG (reference sequence). CDR3 length: 12 residues. The CDR3 reads CAFTRGVQPQHF. For the CDR3, the DNA is TGTGCCTTTACCAGGGGGGTTCAGCCCCAGCATTTT.

The chain links TRBV9 to TRBJ1-2; 12 positions match TRBD1. After removal of 3 bases from V and 3 bases from J, the junction contained 6 bases not matched to a gene. Germline V gene lookup returns CDR1 SGDLS and CDR2 YYNGEE. The CDR3 totals 16 residues. CDR3 sequence reads: CASSGLGTGGYYGYTF. The CDR3 DNA reads as TGTGCCAGCAGCGGCCTGGGGACAGGGGGCTACTATGGCTACACCTTC.

The sample holds a few counts of this clone. V gene TRBV5-6 combines with J gene TRBJ1-1; D call uncertain. V shed 4 bases and J shed 0 bases, with 7 bases lying between them. Germline-derived CDR1 and CDR2 are SGHDT and YYEEEE. The CDR3 runs to 13 residues. The CDR3 spells CASSNDLNTEAFF. CDR3 coding DNA: TGTGCCAGCAGCAACGATCTGAACACTGAAGCTTTCTTT. Full variable domain (outside the CDR3, taken from reference TRBV5-6 and TRBJ1-1): DAGVTQSPTHLIKTRGQQVTLRCSPKSGHDTVSWYQQALGQGPQFIFQYYEEEERQRGNFPDRFSGHQFPNYSSELNVNALLLGDSALYLCASSNDLNTEAFFGQGTRLTVV.

The chain is built from TRBV10-2 and TRBJ1-1, with 10 bases aligning to TRBD1. From germline, CDR1 is WSHSY and CDR2 SAAADI. CDR3 length: 13 residues. The J segment lost 8 bases and the V segment lost 0 bases, leaving 0 bases of the junction unmatched. The CDR3 sequence is CASSESTGGEAFF. The DNA for the CDR3 is TGCGCCAGCAGTGAGTCGACAGGGGGCGAAGCTTTCTTT.

V and J are TRBV7-9 and TRBJ1-3; D perhaps matches TRBD1 (5 bases). The germline V gene encodes CDR1 SEHNR and CDR2 FQNEAQ (reference sequence). The CDR3 has 14 residues. Trimming left V 1 base short and J 8 bases short, with 12 bases between. The CDR3 DNA is TGTGCCAGCAGCTTAGACTCAGGGTGGGACACCATATATTTT. Protein: CASSLDSGWDTIYF.

The rearrangement uses TRBV7-7 and TRBJ2-3; TRBD1 matches 7 bases. The germline CDR1 and CDR2 sequences are SSHAT and FNYEAQ (reference sequence). The CDR3 is 15 residues long. V gave up 6 bases and J gave up 0 bases; unmatched junction bases: 6. Here the CDR3 DNA reads TGTGCCAGCAGTCAAGGACAGGCTAGCACAGATACGCAGTATTTT. It encodes CASSQGQASTDTQYF.

Only a few counts were recorded for this clone. V and J are TRBV18 and TRBJ1-6, with 7 positions matching TRBD1. The V segment lost 8 bases and the J segment 7 bases; nucleotides outside the gene matches: 8. The CDR3 contains 14 residues. From germline, CDR1 is KGHSH and CDR2 LQKENI. The CDR3 DNA reads as TGTGCCAGCGCGCGGGAGGGGGCCAATTCACCCCTCCACTTT. It specifies CASAREGANSPLHF.

The V call is TRBV5-1, the J call TRBJ2-3, with 12 bases lining up with TRBD2. The CDR3 covers 14 residues. CDR1 and CDR2 (germline): SGHRS, YFSETQ. Unmatched junction bases numbered 2, after V lost 4 bases and J lost 5 bases. CDR3: CASSTTSGGDTQYF. In nucleotides, the CDR3 is TGCGCCAGCAGCACGACTAGCGGGGGAGATACGCAGTATTTT. Filled out from reference TRBV5-1 and TRBJ2-3, the complete variable domain reads KAGVTQTPRYLIKTRGQQVTLSCSPISGHRSVSWYQQTPGQGLQFLFEYFSETQRNKGNFPGRFSGRQFSNSRSEMNVSTLELGDSALYLCASSTTSGGDTQYFGPGTRLTVL.

The table lists this clone with a count of one. The CDR3 sequence is CASSSGVETQYF. The CDR3 DNA is TGTGCCAGCAGCTCAGGGGTGGAGACCCAGTACTTC. This chain uses TRBV9 with TRBJ2-5; possibly TRBD1 for D (6 bases). In germline, CDR1 is SGDLS, CDR2 YYNGEE. The CDR3 loop spans 12 amino acids. Deletions cut 4 bases from V and 5 bases from J, with 9 bases between.

The V gene is TRBV27, the J gene TRBJ1-2; D possibly corresponds to TRBD1 (6 bases). The CDR3 totals 14 residues. V lost 0 bases and J 6 bases, leaving 11 bases between the germline ends. Germline values: CDR1 MNHEY, CDR2 SMNVEV (reference sequence). Here the CDR3 DNA reads TGTGCCAGCAGTTTATCAGGGGGGATCCATGGCTACACCTTC. It translates to CASSLSGGIHGYTF.